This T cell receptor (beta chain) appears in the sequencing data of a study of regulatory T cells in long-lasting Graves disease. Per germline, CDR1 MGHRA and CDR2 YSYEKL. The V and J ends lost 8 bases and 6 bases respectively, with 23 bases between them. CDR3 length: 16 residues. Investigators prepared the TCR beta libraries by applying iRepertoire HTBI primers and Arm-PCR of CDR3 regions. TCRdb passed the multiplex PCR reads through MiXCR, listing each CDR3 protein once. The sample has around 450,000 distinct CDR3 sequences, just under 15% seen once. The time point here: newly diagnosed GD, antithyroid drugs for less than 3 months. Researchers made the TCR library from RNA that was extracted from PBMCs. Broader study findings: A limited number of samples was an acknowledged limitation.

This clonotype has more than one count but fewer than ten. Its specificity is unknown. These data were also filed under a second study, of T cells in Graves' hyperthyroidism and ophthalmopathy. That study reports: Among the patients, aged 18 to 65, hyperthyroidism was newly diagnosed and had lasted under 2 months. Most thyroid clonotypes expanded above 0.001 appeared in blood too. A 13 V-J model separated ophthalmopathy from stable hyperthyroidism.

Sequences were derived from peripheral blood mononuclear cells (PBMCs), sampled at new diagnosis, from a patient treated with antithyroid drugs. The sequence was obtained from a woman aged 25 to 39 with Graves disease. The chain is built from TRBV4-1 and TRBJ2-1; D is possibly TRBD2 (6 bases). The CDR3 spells CASGPDSGFVLNEQFF. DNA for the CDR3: TGCGCCAGCGGGCCTGACAGCGGGTTCGTCCTCAATGAGCAGTTCTTC.